This is a list of T cell receptor beta chains from one sample in a study of T-cell reconstitution after alpha-beta-depleted transplantation in children. TCRdb independently ran MiXCR on the PCR reads; one entry per CDR3 protein. The table shows around 190,000 distinct CDR3 sequences, with approximately 7% occurring only once. The sequencing used PBMCs, collected before TCRalphabeta/CD19-depleted stem cell transplant. The receptors shown here come from a boy aged 2 to 10 with acute lymphoblastic leukemia, due to receive a stem cell transplant. Both conserved end residues are part of each CDR3. The order of the fields is clone size, V gene, D gene, J gene, CDR3 protein, CDR3 DNA. The D gene is left open where the match is weak. Clone size is stated in some rows and not others, as once, few, many or a class when expanded.

clone size: few; V gene: TRBV7-2; D gene: NA; J gene: TRBJ2-3; CDR3 protein: CASSLDSYGDTQYF; CDR3 DNA: TGTGCCAGCAGCCTGGACTCGTATGGGGATACGCAGTATTTT
clone size: many; V gene: TRBV12-3/TRBV12-4; D gene: NA; J gene: TRBJ2-1; CDR3 protein: CASSLTQGRTEQFF; CDR3 DNA: TGTGCCAGCAGCCTCACGCAGGGTCGGACTGAGCAGTTCTTC
clone size: medium-sized; V gene: TRBV14; D gene: NA; J gene: TRBJ2-1; CDR3 protein: CASSQGQTAYNEQFF; CDR3 DNA: TGTGCCAGCAGCCAAGGGCAGACCGCTTACAATGAGCAGTTCTTC
clone size: many; V gene: TRBV15; D gene: NA; J gene: TRBJ2-7; CDR3 protein: CATSGGDTPISYEQYF; CDR3 DNA: TGTGCCACCAGCGGGGGGGACACTCCTATCTCCTACGAGCAGTACTTC
clone size: many; V gene: TRBV29-1; D gene: NA; J gene: TRBJ2-3; CDR3 protein: CSVGPSTDTQYF; CDR3 DNA: TGCAGCGTTGGCCCTAGCACAGATACGCAGTATTTT
clone size: many; V gene: TRBV4-3; D gene: NA; J gene: TRBJ2-5; CDR3 protein: CASSQDSVTPTQYF; CDR3 DNA: TGCGCCAGCAGCCAAGATTCTGTAACTCCGACCCAGTACTTC
clone size: many; V gene: TRBV11-2; D gene: TRBD2; J gene: TRBJ2-3; CDR3 protein: CASRSPSGRSSFDTQYF; CDR3 DNA: TGTGCCAGCAGGTCTCCTAGCGGGCGCTCTAGTTTCGATACGCAGTATTTT
clone size: many; V gene: TRBV27; D gene: TRBD1; J gene: TRBJ2-5; CDR3 protein: CASSLVGGLETQYF; CDR3 DNA: TGTGCCAGCAGTTTGGTAGGGGGCTTGGAGACCCAGTACTTC
clone size: few; V gene: TRBV28; D gene: NA; J gene: TRBJ1-5; CDR3 protein: CASSLGSVFSNQPQHF; CDR3 DNA: TGTGCCAGCAGTTTAGGATCGGTCTTTAGCAATCAGCCCCAGCATTTT
clone size: NA; V gene: TRBV25-1; D gene: TRBD1; J gene: TRBJ2-7; CDR3 protein: CASSESGGWDEQYF; CDR3 DNA: TGTGCCAGCAGTGAATCAGGGGGCTGGGACGAGCAGTACTTC
clone size: many; V gene: TRBV28; D gene: NA; J gene: TRBJ1-2; CDR3 protein: CASSFVHYGYTF; CDR3 DNA: TGTGCCAGCAGTTTTGTCCACTATGGCTACACCTTC
clone size: NA; V gene: TRBV5-6; D gene: TRBD2; J gene: TRBJ2-7; CDR3 protein: CASSVGTSGVVEQYF; CDR3 DNA: TGTGCCAGCAGCGTCGGGACTAGCGGGGTCGTTGAGCAGTACTTC
clone size: few; V gene: TRBV27; D gene: NA; J gene: TRBJ2-1; CDR3 protein: CASSSNPGSSYNEQFF; CDR3 DNA: TGTGCCAGCAGTTCAAATCCGGGTTCCTCCTACAATGAGCAGTTCTTC
clone size: few; V gene: TRBV20-1; D gene: TRBD2; J gene: TRBJ2-7; CDR3 protein: CSARRGGADYEQYF; CDR3 DNA: TGCAGTGCCCGACGCGGGGGGGCCGACTACGAGCAGTACTTC